This record looks at one T cell receptor beta chain sequence and its context. Study members were between about 18 and 95 years old and lived in 20 to 25 US regions. Participants reported their clinical history, and cohort assignment relied on those reports. The sample belongs to a study of blood T cell repertoires in COVID-19. Study summary: Sites across the United States, Italy and Spain contributed samples from acute and convalescent COVID-19.

Generated by immunoSEQ multiplex PCR, the TCRdb table keeps only in-frame clones and is missing some. The sample lists hundreds of thousands of clones; 70% to 90% were seen once. V lost 7 bases to trimming and J lost 7 bases, with 14 bases between them. The V gene's germline CDR1 is SGHDT and CDR2 YYEEEE. CDR3 size: 12 residues. Specimen: PBMCs or T cells enriched from blood (not recorded which). The J gene is TRBJ1-2, the V gene TRBV5-6, with D perhaps matching TRBD1 (5 bases). The TCR originated in a man over 45 who had been exposed to COVID-19. The CDR3 sequence: CASLGGIGGYTF. In DNA, the CDR3 is TGTGCCAGCCTGGGGGGAATCGGTGGCTACACCTTC.